Listed below are T cell receptor beta chains from one sample, sequenced in a study of T cell responses to AZD1222 COVID-19 vaccine. Method: immunoSEQ multiplex PCR; TCRdb's copy keeps in-frame clones and lacks some. The sample lists roughly 130,000 clones, about 90% seen once, with under 20% in the top ten. The sample in question was peripheral blood, obtained on day 0 of MenACWY control vaccination. Every receptor here comes from an adult in good health. Both conserved end residues are part of each CDR3.

TRBV6-5,TRBJ2-7,CASSYSDAPSVEQYF
TRBV9,TRBJ2-2,CASSPPARGGELFF
TRBV5-4,TRBJ2-7,CASSSTGVNYEQYF
TRBV27,TRBJ2-1,CASSAPGQLNEQFF
TRBV4-2,TRBJ2-5,CASSRIGGRALETQYF
TRBV3-1/TRBV3-2,TRBJ2-7,CASSSSYEQYF
TRBV7-9,TRBJ1-5,CASSLGGNSNQPQHF
TRBV28,TRBJ1-2,CASSSPGTVYGYTF
TRBV24-1,TRBJ2-2,CATAKTGELFF
TRBV29-1,TRBJ1-1,CSVRFRSRDTEAFF
TRBV5-1,TRBJ2-7,CASSLDRDKIYEQYF
TRBV4-1,TRBJ2-5,CASSQGGLAKETQYF
TRBV7-9,TRBJ2-1,CASSLSSGRDEQFF
TRBV6-5,TRBJ2-7,CASTQASRHEQYF
TRBV9,TRBJ2-1,CASSAGGITNEQFF
TRBV5-8,TRBJ2-3,CASSLYVITQYF
TRBV30,TRBJ1-5,CAWSSWAPQPQHF
TRBV27,TRBJ1-1,CASSPYRGGTEAFF
TRBV3-1/TRBV3-2,TRBJ2-3,CASSQDVLGSGSTDTQYF
TRBV7-2,TRBJ2-5,CASSLVWTGGQETQYF
TRBV28,TRBJ1-1,CASRDRGLAEAFF
TRBV6-1,TRBJ2-7,CASSEASGGYEQYF
TRBV30,TRBJ2-7,CAWRGSGTSAYEQYF
TRBV30,TRBJ2-7,CAWSQDYEQYF
TRBV28,TRBJ1-5,CASSLGGADNQPQHF
TRBV5-5,TRBJ2-7,CASSSFLTGQAEQYF
TRBV3-1/TRBV3-2,TRBJ2-5,CASSSRTSGQETQYF
TRBV3-1/TRBV3-2,TRBJ2-5,CASSQAGTGQETQYF
TRBV5-1,TRBJ2-7,CASSTYRGGSYEQYF
TRBV5-1,TRBJ2-2,CASSHGDRAANTGELFF
TRBV7-9,TRBJ2-3,CASSLSATVVPDTQYF
TRBV9,TRBJ2-2,CASSPVGEGVTGELFF
TRBV5-6,TRBJ1-1,CASSFDRVTEAFF
TRBV6-5,TRBJ1-1,CASSPRGLNTEAFF
TRBV5-1,TRBJ1-3,CASSYGQGGSGNTIYF
TRBV28,TRBJ1-3,CASSRAGQGANTIYF
TRBV27,TRBJ2-3,CASRDRGHAQYF
TRBV11-3,TRBJ1-1,CASSFKADTEAFF
TRBV14,TRBJ2-7,CASSQGRVQDEQYF
TRBV2,TRBJ2-3,CASRGRGTDTQYF
TRBV5-1,TRBJ2-7,CASSLEAEAYEQYF
TRBV6-5,TRBJ1-5,CASSLGTTNQPQHF
TRBV30,TRBJ1-2,CAWSLPGQGKGYTF
TRBV15,TRBJ1-2,CATSSVGGPNYGYTF
TRBV7-3,TRBJ2-3,CASSPQGGQADTQYF
TRBV5-1,TRBJ2-7,CASSFSRGDGIYEQYF
TRBV20-1,TRBJ2-1,CSASGRVEQFF
TRBV7-9,TRBJ1-1,CASSLRGERQGAEAFF
TRBV5-1,TRBJ1-3,CASSLVDARSGNTIYF
TRBV15,TRBJ1-5,CATSFNRGEQPQHF
TRBV16,TRBJ2-1,CASSPGTGGNYNEQFF
TRBV27,TRBJ2-1,CASSWRESSYNEQFF
TRBV11-3,TRBJ2-1,CASSLVAGGENEQFF
TRBV11-3,TRBJ2-1,CASSLEWGRGSYNEQFF
TRBV9,TRBJ2-3,CASSGTSGSDTQYF
TRBV6-5,TRBJ1-1,CASSRNTEAFF
TRBV4-1,TRBJ1-4,CASSHLVGPYEKLFF
TRBV18,TRBJ2-5,CASSPKTGAQETQYF
TRBV23-1,TRBJ2-3,CASGTGRDTQYF
TRBV16,TRBJ2-1,CASSQSSGNEQFF